This entry describes one T cell receptor beta chain. Its antigen is still unknown. Here immunoSEQ multiplex PCR was the method, and the copy in TCRdb shows in-frame clones only, minus some. Of 150,000 to 250,000 clones detected, roughly 90% appear once; the ten largest clones hold 3% to 3.5%. The data belong to a study of T cell responses to AZD1222 COVID-19 vaccine. Broader study findings: Donor demographics were predominantly white British with a female majority; clonal diversity may be underestimated. Targets within unmutated variant regions were reportedly found for nearly half of spike-specific TCRs.

Second doses at about 4 or about 12 weeks were pooled. V gave up 5 bases and J gave up 0 bases, with 13 bases separating them. Germline V gene data show CDR1 as SNHLY and CDR2 as FYNNEI. The CDR3 is 16 residues long. The clonotype comes from an adult who received the AZD1222 COVID-19 vaccine. V and J are TRBV2 and TRBJ2-2, with TRBD1 as a possible D gene (6 bases). Sequencing was performed on peripheral blood, taken 28 days after the second AZD1222 dose. The DNA for the CDR3 is TGTGCCAGCAGTACCCGGACAGTAGCGAACACCGGGGAGCTGTTTTTT. This gives the protein CASSTRTVANTGELFF. Combining the CDR3 with reference TRBV2 and TRBJ2-2 gives the whole variable domain EPEVTQTPSHQVTQMGQEVILRCVPISNHLYFYWYRQILGQKVEFLVSFYNNEISEKSEIFDDQFSVERPDGSNFTLKIRSTKLEDSAMYFCASSTRTVANTGELFFGEGSRLTVL.